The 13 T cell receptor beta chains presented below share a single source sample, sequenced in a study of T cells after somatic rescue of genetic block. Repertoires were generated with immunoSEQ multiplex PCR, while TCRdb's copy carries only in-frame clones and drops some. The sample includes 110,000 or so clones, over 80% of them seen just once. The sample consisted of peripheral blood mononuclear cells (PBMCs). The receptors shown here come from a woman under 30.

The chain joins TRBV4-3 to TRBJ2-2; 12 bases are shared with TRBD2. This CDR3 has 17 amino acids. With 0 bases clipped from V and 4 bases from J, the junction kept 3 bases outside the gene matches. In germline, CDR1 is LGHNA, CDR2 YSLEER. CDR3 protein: CASSQDLLAGGTGELFF. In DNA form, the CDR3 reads TGCGCCAGCAGCCAAGATCTACTAGCGGGGGGCACCGGGGAGCTGTTTTTT.

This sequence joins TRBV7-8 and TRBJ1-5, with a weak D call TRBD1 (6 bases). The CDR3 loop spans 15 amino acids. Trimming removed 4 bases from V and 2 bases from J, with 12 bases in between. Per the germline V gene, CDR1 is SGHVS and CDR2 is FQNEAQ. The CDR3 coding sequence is TGTGCCAGCAGCTCCAGGGGCAGGGGCAATCAGCCCCAGCATTTT. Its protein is CASSSRGRGNQPQHF.

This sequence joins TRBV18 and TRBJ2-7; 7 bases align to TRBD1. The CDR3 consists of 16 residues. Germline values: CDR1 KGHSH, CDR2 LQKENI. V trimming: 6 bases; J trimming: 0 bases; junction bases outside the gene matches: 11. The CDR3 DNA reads TGTGCCAGCTCGGGACAGCCCAAAACAATCTCCTACGAGCAGTACTTC. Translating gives CASSGQPKTISYEQYF.

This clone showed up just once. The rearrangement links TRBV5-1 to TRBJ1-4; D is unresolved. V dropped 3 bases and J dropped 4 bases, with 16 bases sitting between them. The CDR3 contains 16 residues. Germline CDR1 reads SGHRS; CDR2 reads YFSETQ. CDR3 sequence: CASSYSAGSNNEKLFF. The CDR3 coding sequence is TGCGCCAGCAGCTACTCAGCCGGGTCAAATAATGAAAAACTGTTTTTT.

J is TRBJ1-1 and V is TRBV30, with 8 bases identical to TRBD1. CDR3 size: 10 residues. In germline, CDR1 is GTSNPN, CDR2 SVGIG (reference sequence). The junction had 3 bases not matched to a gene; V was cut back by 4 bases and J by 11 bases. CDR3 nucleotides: TGTGCCTGGATGGACAGGGACGCTTTCTTT. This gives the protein CAWMDRDAFF. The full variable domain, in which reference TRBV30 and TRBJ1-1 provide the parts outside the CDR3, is SQTIHQWPATLVQPVGSPLSLECTVEGTSNPNLYWYRQAAGRGLQLLFYSVGIGQISSEVPQNLSASRPQDRQFILSSKKLLLSDSGFYLCAWMDRDAFFGQGTRLTVV.

CDR3 coding DNA: TGTGCCAGCAGCCAAGATGCCCTAGCGGGGGGGGAGACCCAGTACTTC. This encodes CASSQDALAGGETQYF. The chain carries TRBV4-2 and TRBJ2-5, with TRBD2 matching over 12 bases. V shed 0 bases and J 5 bases; nucleotides not matched to a gene: 4. This CDR3 is built from 16 residues. CDR1 is LGHNA, CDR2 YNFKEQ, per germline.

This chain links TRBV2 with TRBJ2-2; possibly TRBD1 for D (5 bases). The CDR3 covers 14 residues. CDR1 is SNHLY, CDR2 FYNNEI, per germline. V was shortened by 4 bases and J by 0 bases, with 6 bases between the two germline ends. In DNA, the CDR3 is TGTGCCAGCAGTGCGGACACGAACACCGGGGAGCTGTTTTTT. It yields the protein CASSADTNTGELFF.

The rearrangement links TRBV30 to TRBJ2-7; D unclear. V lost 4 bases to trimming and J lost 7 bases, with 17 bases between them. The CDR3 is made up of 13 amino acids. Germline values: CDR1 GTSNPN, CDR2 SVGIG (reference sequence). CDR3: CAWTRGPAREQYF. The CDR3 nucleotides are TGTGCCTGGACCCGTGGACCGGCTCGGGAGCAGTACTTC.

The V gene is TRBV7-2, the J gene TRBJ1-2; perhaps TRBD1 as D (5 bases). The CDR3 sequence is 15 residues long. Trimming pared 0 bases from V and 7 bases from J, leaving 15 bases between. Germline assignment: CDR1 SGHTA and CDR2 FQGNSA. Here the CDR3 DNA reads TGTGCCAGCAGCTTAGCGCTGCGGGACCCAGGTGGCTACACCTTC. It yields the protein CASSLALRDPGGYTF.

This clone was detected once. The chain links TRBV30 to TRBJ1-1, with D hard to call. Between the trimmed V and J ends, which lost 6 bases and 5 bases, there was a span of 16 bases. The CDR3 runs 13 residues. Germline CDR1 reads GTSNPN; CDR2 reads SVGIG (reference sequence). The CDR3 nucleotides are TGTGCCTGTGAAGAGGAGAGTTGGACTGAAGCTTTCTTT. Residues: CACEEESWTEAFF.

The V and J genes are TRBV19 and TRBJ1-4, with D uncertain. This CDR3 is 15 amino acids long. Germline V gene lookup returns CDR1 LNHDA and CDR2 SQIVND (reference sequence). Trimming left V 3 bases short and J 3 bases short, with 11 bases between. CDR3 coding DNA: TGTGCCAGTAGTATCCCGTTCGCGGCTAATGAAAAACTGTTTTTT. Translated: CASSIPFAANEKLFF.

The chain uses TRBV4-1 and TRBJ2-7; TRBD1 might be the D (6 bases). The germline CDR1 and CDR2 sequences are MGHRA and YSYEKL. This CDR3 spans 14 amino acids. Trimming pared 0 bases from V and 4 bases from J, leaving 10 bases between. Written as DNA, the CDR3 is TGCGCCAGCAGCCAAGATCTCAGGGGTTACGAGCAGTACTTC. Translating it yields CASSQDLRGYEQYF.

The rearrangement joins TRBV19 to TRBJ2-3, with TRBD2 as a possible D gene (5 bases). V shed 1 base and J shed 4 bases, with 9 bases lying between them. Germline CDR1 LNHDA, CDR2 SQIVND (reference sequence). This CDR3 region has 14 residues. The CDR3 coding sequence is TGTGCCAGTAGTATAGGCCCCGGGGCAGATACGCAGTATTTT. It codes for CASSIGPGADTQYF.